The 24 T cell receptor beta chains reported below all come from one sample, sequenced in a study of T cells in Graves' hyperthyroidism and ophthalmopathy. Regions amplified from RNA transcripts were the TCR beta CDR3 regions. First-round RT-PCR with HTBI primers amplified the TCR CDR3 region. Each CDR3 protein is one row after TCRdb ran MiXCR on the multiplex PCR reads. The table includes a few hundred thousand distinct CDR3 sequences, 15% to 17% detected once. The sample consisted of blood. These receptors were collected from a young woman with Graves' hyperthyroidism.

This clonotype was recorded many times. V usage is TRBV5-1 and J usage is TRBJ2-2, with D possibly being TRBD2 (5 bases). CDR1 and CDR2 (germline): SGHRS, YFSETQ. CDR3 length: 14 amino acids. Trimming stripped 0 bases from V and 9 bases from J, with 12 bases between. CDR3 protein: CASSLDEGLRELFF. The CDR3 DNA follows: TGCGCCAGCAGCTTGGACGAGGGCCTAAGGGAGCTGTTTTTT.

This clonotype came up a few times. The V gene is TRBV6-4, the J gene TRBJ2-5, with D possibly being TRBD1 or TRBD2 (5 bases each). The CDR3 is 15 residues long. Trimming took off 2 bases at V and 2 bases at J, with 12 bases between the two ends. The germline V gene encodes CDR1 MRHNA and CDR2 SNTAGT. CDR3 region: CASSDVPGPQETQYF. CDR3 sequence (DNA): TGTGCCAGCAGTGACGTCCCGGGACCGCAAGAGACCCAGTACTTC.

This clonotype was recorded a few times. The rearrangement joins TRBV5-8 to TRBJ1-4; D is ambiguous. The CDR3 runs 15 residues. The germline V gene has CDR1 SGHTS and CDR2 YDEGEE. The V end lost 4 bases, the J end lost 7 bases, and 17 bases lay between the germline ends. CDR3 nucleotide sequence: TGTGCCAGCAGCCGACAAGGCGGCTTCAGTGAAAAACTGTTTTTT. Amino acid sequence: CASSRQGGFSEKLFF.

A few counts support this clonotype. CDR3 loop: CASSQDPPRTDSGNTIYF. As DNA, the CDR3 is TGCGCCAGCAGCCAAGATCCCCCCCGCACGGACTCTGGAAACACCATATATTTT. The chain links TRBV4-3 to TRBJ1-3, with no clear D. Looked up from germline, CDR1 is LGHNA and CDR2 is YSLEER. The ends were cut back, 0 bases at V and 0 bases at J, with 15 bases in the middle. The CDR3 contains 18 residues.

This chain connects TRBV18 to TRBJ2-1; 10 nucleotides agree with TRBD1. Germline CDR1 KGHSH, CDR2 LQKENI. Trimming took 8 bases from V and 5 from J; bases not matched to a gene: 12. CDR3 length equals 16 residues. CDR3 sequence reads: CASRIPGTGVDNEQFF. In DNA form, the CDR3 reads TGTGCCAGCCGAATCCCCGGGACAGGGGTGGACAATGAGCAGTTCTTC.

To note about this clonotype: This may stem from a read error, because a much larger clone lies one nucleotide away. The rearrangement joins TRBV12-3 or TRBV12-4 to TRBJ1-2; 7 bases are shared with TRBD1. CDR3 length equals 16 residues. This CDR3 reads CGSTFTRQGPNYGYTF. For the CDR3, the DNA is TGTGGCAGCACCTTCACTCGACAGGGACCTAACTATGGCTACACCTTC.

The gene calls are TRBV3-1 and TRBJ2-2, with 8 bases aligning to TRBD1. After removal of 7 bases from V and 4 bases from J, the junction contained 5 bases not matched to a gene. CDR1 is LGHDT and CDR2 is YNNKEL in the germline V gene (reference sequence). The CDR3 totals 14 residues. The CDR3 DNA sequence: TGTGCCAGCATAAGCAGGGGGCTCACCGGGGAGCTGTTTTTT. Amino acids: CASISRGLTGELFF.

The table lists this clonotype with many counts. CDR3 loop: CASSLGLRFYEQFF. For the CDR3, the DNA is TGTGCCAGCAGCTTGGGGCTGAGGTTCTATGAGCAGTTCTTC. The genes are TRBV7-2 and TRBJ2-1; weak D call: TRBD1 (5 bases). This CDR3 contains 14 residues. V was trimmed by 3 bases and J by 8 bases, leaving 14 bases between them. Germline CDR1 reads SGHTA; CDR2 reads FQGNSA.

Regarding this clonotype: No DNA is shown, since the ends of the CDR3 on it are uncertain; the CDR3 is the one TCRdb lists. The genes are TRBV6-1 and TRBJ1-3; the DNA was not compared with TRBD1, the D call given in the table. The CDR3 length equals 18 residues, ends included. Germline CDR1 and CDR2: MNHNS and SASEGT. CDR3 sequence: CASSEVRARVLTGNTIYF.

This clonotype has at least ten counts. V and J are TRBV4-1 and TRBJ2-7; D remains ambiguous. Germline V gene lookup returns CDR1 MGHRA and CDR2 YSYEKL. With 0 bases removed from V and 0 bases from J, the gap between germline ends came to 9 bases. The CDR3 extends over 15 amino acids. The CDR3 sequence is CASSQDAGSSYEQYF. CDR3 DNA: TGCGCCAGCAGCCAAGATGCCGGAAGCTCCTACGAGCAGTACTTC.

This chain joins TRBV7-3 and TRBJ2-1, with 8 bases identical to TRBD2. The CDR3 totals 15 residues. V lost 5 bases and J lost 6; bases outside the gene matches: 9. CDR1 is SGHTA and CDR2 is FQGTGA in the germline V gene. CDR3 coding DNA: TGTGCCAGCAGCAGTCGGGGGGGCTTTATCAATGAGCAGTTCTTC. It specifies CASSSRGGFINEQFF. Based on the CDR3 plus reference TRBV7-3 and TRBJ2-1, the full variable domain is GAGVSQTPSNKVTEKGKYVELRCDPISGHTALYWYRQSLGQGPEFLIYFQGTGAADDSGLPNDRFFAVRPEGSVSTLKIQRTERGDSAVYLCASSSRGGFINEQFFGPGTRLTVL.

The chain has TRBV9 and TRBJ2-7; tentatively, D is TRBD1 or TRBD2 (6 bases each). V was clipped by 0 bases and J by 7 bases, with 20 bases between them. CDR3 length: 16 residues. Germline V gene sequence: CDR1 SGDLS, CDR2 YYNGEE. The CDR3 DNA follows: TGTGCCAGCAGCGTAGGAGGGGGGCGTACCGGGACGGAGCAGTACTTC. Encoded protein: CASSVGGGRTGTEQYF.

This clonotype came up many times. The rearrangement links TRBV7-9 to TRBJ2-1; 8 bases fit TRBD2. Germline CDR1 reads SEHNR; CDR2 reads FQNEAQ (reference sequence). Trimming at V came to 4 bases and at J to 6 bases, leaving 5 bases not matched to a gene. The CDR3 has 14 residues. CDR3 coding DNA: TGTGCCAGCAGCTCGGGGGGGCCCCTCAATGAGCAGTTCTTC. Its translation is CASSSGGPLNEQFF. The full variable domain, its missing parts supplied by reference TRBV7-9 and TRBJ2-1, is DTGVSQNPRHKITKRGQNVTFRCDPISEHNRLYWYRQTLGQGPEFLTYFQNEAQLEKSRLLSDRFSAERPKGSFSTLEIQRTEQGDSAMYLCASSSGGPLNEQFFGPGTRLTVL.

In this sample, this clonotype turned up many times. V usage is TRBV6-1 and J usage is TRBJ1-1; 9 nucleotides match TRBD1. With 5 bases clipped from V and 1 base from J, the junction kept 5 bases outside the gene matches. This CDR3 spans 15 amino acids. In germline, CDR1 is MNHNS, CDR2 SASEGT. The CDR3, as DNA: TGTGCCAGCAGTCGGGACAGGGCCCCGAACACTGAAGCTTTCTTT. The encoded protein is CASSRDRAPNTEAFF.

This clonotype was seen repeatedly, ten times or more. The gene calls are TRBV18 and TRBJ1-5, with D perhaps TRBD1 (5 bases). The CDR3 spans 15 residues. The germline V gene has CDR1 KGHSH and CDR2 LQKENI. Deletions cut 2 bases from V and 2 bases from J, with 10 bases between. The CDR3 region is CASSPEGRRNQPQHF. The CDR3 DNA sequence: TGTGCCAGCTCACCAGAGGGACGACGCAATCAGCCCCAGCATTTT.

The gene calls are TRBV27 and TRBJ1-1, with 9 nucleotides matching TRBD1. The germline V gene has CDR1 MNHEY and CDR2 SMNVEV (reference sequence). The CDR3 has 15 amino acids. J was trimmed by 1 base and V by 7 bases; bases with no gene match: 7. CDR3 nucleotides: TGTGCCAGCAACCACAGGGGGCTCGGGAACACTGAAGCTTTCTTT. This codes for CASNHRGLGNTEAFF.

V and J are TRBV28 and TRBJ1-5; 9 bases agree with TRBD1. Unmatched junction bases numbered 10, after V lost 6 bases and J lost 4 bases. The CDR3 is made up of 16 amino acids. The germline V gene has CDR1 MDHEN and CDR2 SYDVKM. CDR3 DNA: TGTGCCAGCAGCTCAACCGCCGGACAGGGGAATCAGCCCCAGCATTTT. This codes for CASSSTAGQGNQPQHF.

This rearrangement joins TRBV19 to TRBJ1-2; D is unresolved. This CDR3 spans 14 amino acids. CDR1 is LNHDA and CDR2 is SQIVND in the germline V gene (reference sequence). The V gene lost 3 bases and the J gene lost 7 bases, with 15 bases spanning the gap. This CDR3 reads CASSMSAGLLGYTF. The CDR3 DNA sequence: TGTGCCAGTAGTATGTCAGCAGGACTTCTTGGCTACACCTTC.

This clonotype appeared many times. The V and J genes are TRBV20-1 and TRBJ2-6; 11 nucleotides match TRBD2. The trim removed 0 bases at V and 3 bases at J, leaving 10 bases unmatched. Germline CDR1 DFQATT, CDR2 SNEGSKA (reference sequence). There are 19 residues in the CDR3. CDR3 nucleotide sequence: TGCAGTGCTAGAGATAGCGGGAGGGCGACGGTCAGTGGGGCCAACGTCCTGACTTTC. This sequence encodes CSARDSGRATVSGANVLTF.

CDR3 loop: CASSQVRGSYGSYEQYF. The CDR3 coding sequence is TGCGCCAGCAGCCAAGTCAGGGGAAGCTACGGTTCCTACGAGCAGTACTTC. The chain employs TRBV4-1 and TRBJ2-7; a possible D gene is TRBD1 (6 bases). This CDR3 comprises 17 residues. The V and J ends lost 1 base and 1 base respectively, with 17 bases between them. Germline V gene lookup returns CDR1 MGHRA and CDR2 YSYEKL.

This clonotype was seen a few times. The chain has TRBV12-3 or TRBV12-4 and TRBJ2-2, with a possible D match to TRBD1 (8 bases). V lost 4 bases to trimming and J lost 7 bases, with 13 bases between them. The length of the CDR3 is 14 residues. The CDR3: CASSWTGRDGELFF. CDR3 DNA sequence: TGTGCCAGCAGTTGGACAGGGAGGGACGGGGAGCTGTTTTTT.

Many counts were recorded for this clonotype. The gene calls are TRBV3-1 and TRBJ1-2; 7 nucleotides agree with TRBD1. The germline gives CDR1 LGHDT, CDR2 YNNKEL (reference sequence). This CDR3 has 15 residues. Trimming took 6 bases from V and 8 from J; bases not matched to a gene: 15. CDR3 region: CASRPPGQQTGGYTF. The CDR3 DNA reads as TGTGCCAGCAGACCTCCGGGACAGCAAACGGGCGGCTACACCTTC.

This sequence joins TRBV6-1 and TRBJ1-4, with 7 bases aligning to TRBD1. J lost 8 bases, V lost 6 bases, and 9 bases had no gene match. The CDR3 length is 14 residues. Per the germline V gene, CDR1 is MNHNS and CDR2 is SASEGT. The DNA of the CDR3 is TGTGCCAGCAGAAAACAGGGGCTGGGGGAAAAACTGTTTTTT. Translated: CASRKQGLGEKLFF.

This clonotype was counted a few times. The genes are TRBV27 and TRBJ1-5; D is undetermined. The ends were cut back, 5 bases at V and 10 bases at J, with 15 bases in the middle. CDR1 and CDR2 (germline): MNHEY, SMNVEV (reference sequence). This CDR3 is 13 amino acids long. Here the CDR3 reads CASSPAGLRPQHF. CDR3 in DNA: TGTGCCAGCAGTCCCGCGGGTCTCAGACCCCAGCATTTT.